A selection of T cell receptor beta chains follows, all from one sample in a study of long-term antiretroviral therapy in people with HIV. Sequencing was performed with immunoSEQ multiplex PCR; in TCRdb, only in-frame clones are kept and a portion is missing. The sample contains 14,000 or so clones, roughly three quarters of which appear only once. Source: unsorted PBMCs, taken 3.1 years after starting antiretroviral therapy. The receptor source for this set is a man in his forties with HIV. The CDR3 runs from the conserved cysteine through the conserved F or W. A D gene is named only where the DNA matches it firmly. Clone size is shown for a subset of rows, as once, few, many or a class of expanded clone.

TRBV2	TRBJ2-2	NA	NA	TGTGCCAGCAGTGTGGCGGGGCCGGACACCGGGGAGCTGTTTTTT	CASSVAGPDTGELFF
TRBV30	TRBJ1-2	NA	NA	TGTGCCTGGAGTGTAGGAGCCTCGGACTATGGCTACACCTTC	CAWSVGASDYGYTF
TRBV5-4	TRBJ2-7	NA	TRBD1	TGTGCCAGCAGCTTCAGGGGGCTTGGGGACGAGCAGTACTTC	CASSFRGLGDEQYF
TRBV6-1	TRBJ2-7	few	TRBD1	TGTGCCAGCAGTGACGGGACAGGGTTCTTCTACGAGCAGTACTTC	CASSDGTGFFYEQYF
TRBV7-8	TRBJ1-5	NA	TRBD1	TGTGCCAGCAGCTTAACGGCCGGGACAGGGTCCTATAGCAATCAGCCCCAGCATTTT	CASSLTAGTGSYSNQPQHF
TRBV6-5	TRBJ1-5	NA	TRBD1	TGTGCCAGCAGTTCTACAGGGGGCATAGGGCAGCCCCAGCATTTT	CASSSTGGIGQPQHF
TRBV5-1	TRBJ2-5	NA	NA	TGCGCCAGCAGAGGGGGAGGACTTTCCCTACAAGAGACCCAGTACTTC	CASRGGGLSLQETQYF
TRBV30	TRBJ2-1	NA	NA	TGTGCCTGGAGTCCCCAGGGCCCCACCTACAATGAGCAGTTCTTC	CAWSPQGPTYNEQFF
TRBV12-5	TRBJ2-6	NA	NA	TGTGCTAGTGGTTTTGCCACAAACGGGGCCAACGTCCTGACTTTC	CASGFATNGANVLTF
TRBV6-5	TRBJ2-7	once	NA	TGTGCCAGCAGGAACTTCTACGAGCAGTACTTC	CASRNFYEQYF
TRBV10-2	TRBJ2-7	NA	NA	TGCGCCGCCGAGGGACCCTCTACCTACGAGCAGTACTTC	CAAEGPSTYEQYF
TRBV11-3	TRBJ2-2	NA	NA	TGTGCCAGCAGCCCCCCGACAGGTCCGAACACCGGGGAGCTGTTTTTT	CASSPPTGPNTGELFF
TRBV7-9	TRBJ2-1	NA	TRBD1	TGTGCCAGCAGCACTTTCGGGACAGGGGGTTACAATGAGCAGTTCTTC	CASSTFGTGGYNEQFF
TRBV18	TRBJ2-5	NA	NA	TGTGCCAGCTCACCAGGCAACTTGGGGGAGGAGACCCAGTACTTC	CASSPGNLGEETQYF
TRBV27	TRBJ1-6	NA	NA	TGTGCCAGCAGTTTACAGGGGCCCCTCTATAATTCACCCCTCCACTTT	CASSLQGPLYNSPLHF
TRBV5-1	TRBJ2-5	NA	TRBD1	TGCGCCAGCAGCGCCACAGGGGGCCTGAGGGAGACCCAGTACTTC	CASSATGGLRETQYF
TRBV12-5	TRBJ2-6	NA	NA	TGTGCTAGTGGTCACCGGGCTGGGGCCAACGTCCTGACTTTC	CASGHRAGANVLTF
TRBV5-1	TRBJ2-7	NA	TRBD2	TGCGCCAGCAGCCCGGGGGGGACCCGACCCTACGAGCAGTACTTC	CASSPGGTRPYEQYF
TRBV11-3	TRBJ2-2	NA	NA	TGTGCCAGCAGCCCCTCCAGCGGGTCCACCGGGGAGCTGTTTTTT	CASSPSSGSTGELFF
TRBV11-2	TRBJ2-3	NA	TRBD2	TGTGCCAGCAGCACCCCGGGAGGGGTCACAGATACGCAGTATTTT	CASSTPGGVTDTQYF
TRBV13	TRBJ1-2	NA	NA	TGTGCCAGCAGCTTAGTAGGGAGGGGATTGACAAGCGGCTACACCTTC	CASSLVGRGLTSGYTF
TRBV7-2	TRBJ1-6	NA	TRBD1	TGTGCCAGCAGCTTAGGGACAGGCATAAATTCACCCCTCCACTTT	CASSLGTGINSPLHF
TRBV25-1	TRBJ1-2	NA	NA	TGTGCCAGCAGTGCGGTAGGGTGGGCCTCCTCTAGCTACACCTTC	CASSAVGWASSSYTF
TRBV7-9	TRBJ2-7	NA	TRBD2	TGTGCCAGCAGTCCGAGCGGGGTCCCCGTCTACGAGCAGTACTTC	CASSPSGVPVYEQYF
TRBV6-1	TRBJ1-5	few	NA	TGTGCCAGCAGTCCGACAATAAGGGATCAGCCCCAGCATTTT	CASSPTIRDQPQHF
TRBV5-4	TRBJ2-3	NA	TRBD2	TGTGCCAGCAGCCCGGTAGCGGGGGGGACAGATACGCAGTATTTT	CASSPVAGGTDTQYF
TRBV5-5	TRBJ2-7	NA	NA	TGTGCCAGCAGCTCGCCTAGGACTTCTACGAGGGAGCAGTACTTC	CASSSPRTSTREQYF
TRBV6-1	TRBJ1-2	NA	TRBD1	TGTGCCAGCAGTGAAGTGGCAGGGGGGAGATCTAACTATGGCTACACCTTC	CASSEVAGGRSNYGYTF